The T cell receptor (beta chain) under discussion was sequenced for a study of T cell responses to AZD1222 COVID-19 vaccine. General study results and limits: The span of vaccine-associated CD4 TCRs extended across spike, with dominance at 160-218 and 743-854. White British ancestry dominated among donors, who included more females, and clonal diversity was possibly underestimated.

V was trimmed by 5 bases and J by 4 bases, leaving 16 bases between them. The CDR3 sequence is 15 residues long. Germline assignment: CDR1 SGHNT and CDR2 YENEEA. The method was immunoSEQ multiplex PCR; TCRdb's version includes in-frame clones alone and lacks a portion of them. The data hold 120,000 or so clones, with about four fifths observed a single time. A remark on this clone: Its cognate antigen is unknown.

Material: peripheral blood, obtained on day 0 of AZD1222 vaccination. The chain employs TRBV11-3 and TRBJ2-3; D is possibly TRBD1 or TRBD2 (6 bases each). The receptor was derived from an adult in good health. CDR3 in amino acids: CASSLRGPRADTQYF. Written as DNA, the CDR3 is TGTGCCAGCAGCCTACGGGGGCCCCGGGCAGATACGCAGTATTTT.